One sample yielded the 23 T cell receptor beta chains listed below, sequenced in a study of OX40 agonist ivuxolimab in advanced cancers. Assay: immunoSEQ multiplex PCR; the TCRdb copy retains only in-frame clones and omits some. The table has approximately 80,000 clones, 75% to 95% seen once. The specimen was CD4+ or CD8+ T cells sorted from blood, collected in a trial of the OX40 agonist ivuxolimab. These TCRs come from an adult with an advanced solid tumor such as melanoma, head and neck, liver or kidney cancer.

The V gene is TRBV14, the J gene TRBJ2-2; no clear D gene. Germline V gene sequence: CDR1 SGHDN, CDR2 FVKESK. Trimming pared 0 bases from V and 3 bases from J, leaving 8 bases between. The CDR3 is 15 amino acids. As DNA, the CDR3 is TGTGCCAGCAGCCAAGATCTGAGATACACCGGGGAGCTGTTTTTT. This encodes CASSQDLRYTGELFF.

This rearrangement joins TRBV19 to TRBJ2-1; 10 bases line up with TRBD1. CDR1 is LNHDA and CDR2 is SQIVND in the germline V gene (reference sequence). The CDR3 extends over 14 amino acids. J gave up 1 base and V 7 bases, and 1 base lay outside the gene matches. The CDR3 DNA reads as TGTGCCAGTACGGGACAGGGGTCCTACAATGAGCAGTTCTTC. Translated, it gives CASTGQGSYNEQFF.

J is TRBJ2-2 and V is TRBV7-8, with 8 bases aligning to TRBD1. The trim removed 4 bases at V and 5 bases at J, leaving 3 bases unmatched. The V gene's germline CDR1 is SGHVS and CDR2 FQNEAQ. The CDR3 contains 14 residues. In DNA, the CDR3 is TGTGCCAGCAGCTGGACAGGGTCTACCGGGGAGCTGTTTTTT. Translation: CASSWTGSTGELFF.

This chain uses TRBV7-8 with TRBJ2-4; D may match TRBD1 or TRBD2 (5 bases each). Germline V lookup: CDR1 SGHVS, CDR2 FQNEAQ. V was shortened by 0 bases and J by 7 bases, with 10 bases between the two germline ends. This CDR3 contains 14 residues. CDR3 nucleotide sequence: TGTGCCAGCAGCTTAGCCGAGGGGCGGAACATTCAGTACTTC. It encodes CASSLAEGRNIQYF.

The chain combines TRBV5-1 with TRBJ1-1, with a tentative D call TRBD1 (6 bases). Germline V gives CDR1 SGHRS, CDR2 YFSETQ. V was clipped by 4 bases and J by 4 bases, with 14 bases between them. The CDR3 sequence is 14 residues long. The CDR3: CASSKQGLGTEAFF. The CDR3 DNA reads as TGCGCCAGCAGCAAACAGGGTCTCGGCACTGAAGCTTTCTTT. Complete variable domain (other parts from reference TRBV5-1 and TRBJ1-1): KAGVTQTPRYLIKTRGQQVTLSCSPISGHRSVSWYQQTPGQGLQFLFEYFSETQRNKGNFPGRFSGRQFSNSRSEMNVSTLELGDSALYLCASSKQGLGTEAFFGQGTRLTVV.

J is TRBJ1-1 and V is TRBV10-3; 8 bases are a match to TRBD1. Germline trimming cut 6 bases from V and 4 bases from J; bases unmatched to any gene: 13. Germline V gene sequence: CDR1 ENHRY, CDR2 SYGVKD. The CDR3 runs to 16 residues. The CDR3: CAISSGQGKSGTEAFF. The CDR3 bases are TGTGCCATCAGCTCCGGACAGGGTAAGAGTGGCACTGAAGCTTTCTTT.

CDR3 residues: CASRPDTAYEQYF. The CDR3 DNA reads TGTGCCTCCCGCCCGGACACAGCCTACGAGCAGTACTTC. The chain combines TRBV10-3 with TRBJ2-5; tentatively, D is TRBD1 (5 bases). Near its end, the DNA agrees better with TRBJ2-7, so the J call may be wrong. The length of the CDR3 is 13 residues. Germline V gene lookup returns CDR1 ENHRY and CDR2 SYGVKD.

V and J are TRBV19 and TRBJ2-7; TRBD2 agrees at 9 bases. The CDR3 covers 15 residues. CDR1 is LNHDA and CDR2 is SQIVND in the germline V gene (reference sequence). J lost 3 bases, V lost 4 bases, and 7 bases had no gene match. Written as DNA, the CDR3 is TGTGCCAGTAGTAGTTCCGGGACTAGCATCTACGAGCAGTACTTC. This codes for CASSSSGTSIYEQYF. Looking up the rest from reference TRBV19 and TRBJ2-7 gives the full variable domain: DGGITQSPKYLFRKEGQNVTLSCEQNLNHDAMYWYRQDPGQGLRLIYYSQIVNDFQKGDIAEGYSVSREKKESFPLTVTSAQKNPTAFYLCASSSSGTSIYEQYFGPGTRLTVT.

This clone has a handful of counts. The chain uses TRBV2 and TRBJ1-5, with D maybe TRBD1 (5 bases). This CDR3 is built from 13 residues. Trimming pared 7 bases from V and 4 bases from J, leaving 11 bases between. Germline-derived CDR1 and CDR2 are SNHLY and FYNNEI. The CDR3 DNA sequence: TGTGCCAGCATGCAGGGAGTGAATCAGCCCCAGCATTTT. Its translation: CASMQGVNQPQHF.

DNA for the CDR3: TGCGCCAGCAGTGAGTCGAGAGGGGCCAACGAGCAGTACTTC. Translation gives CASSESRGANEQYF. The chain carries TRBV10-1 and TRBJ2-7; D is tentatively TRBD1 or TRBD2 (5 bases each). Trimming cost V 0 bases and J 5 bases, with 11 bases left between them. The germline V gene has CDR1 WNHNN and CDR2 SYGVQD (reference sequence). The CDR3 is 14 amino acids.

This chain connects TRBV10-3 to TRBJ2-6; tentatively, D is TRBD2 (6 bases). Looked up from germline, CDR1 is ENHRY and CDR2 is SYGVKD. The CDR3 covers 14 residues. Trimming shortened V by 7 bases and J by 2 bases, and 9 bases separated the two germline ends. CDR3 bases: TGTGCCATCATGGGGGGAGCTGGGGCCAACGTCCTGACTTTC. As protein: CAIMGGAGANVLTF.

This clone was counted a few times. The CDR3 spells CASSQVGGLLSYEQYF. CDR3 bases: TGTGCCAGCAGCCAAGTTGGAGGGCTACTGTCCTACGAGCAGTACTTC. The rearrangement uses TRBV4-2 and TRBJ2-7; tentatively, D is TRBD2 (6 bases). The CDR3 is 16 residues long. Germline lookup yields CDR1 LGHNA and CDR2 YNFKEQ. V lost 1 base and J lost 1, with 14 bases in between.

The gene calls are TRBV2 and TRBJ2-1; TRBD2 might be the D (5 bases). The V end lost 2 bases, the J end lost 6 bases, and 11 bases lay between the germline ends. This CDR3 spans 14 amino acids. Germline assignment: CDR1 SNHLY and CDR2 FYNNEI. CDR3 in amino acids: CASSERTSGNEQFF. In nucleotides, the CDR3 is TGTGCCAGCAGTGAAAGGACGAGCGGCAATGAGCAGTTCTTC.

V gene TRBV21-1 combines with J gene TRBJ1-5; TRBD1, as called in the table, went unchecked against the DNA. TRBV21-1 counts as a pseudogene. The CDR3 has 15 residues. CDR3 loop: CASRTRDRGHQPQHF. DNA for the CDR3: TGTGCCAGCAGAACCCGGGACAGGGGGCATCAGCCCCAGCATTTT.

The genes are TRBV19 and TRBJ2-3; D might be TRBD2 (5 bases). The CDR3 consists of 12 residues. From germline, CDR1 is LNHDA and CDR2 SQIVND (reference sequence). The ends were cut back, 7 bases at V and 4 bases at J, with 9 bases in the middle. CDR3 residues: CASNGKSDTQYF. The CDR3 DNA reads TGTGCCAGTAACGGGAAGTCAGATACGCAGTATTTT.

This chain joins TRBV19 and TRBJ2-3, with 7 positions matching TRBD1. The junction had 3 bases not matched to a gene; V was cut back by 1 base and J by 5 bases. CDR1 is LNHDA and CDR2 is SQIVND in the germline V gene (reference sequence). The length of the CDR3 is 14 residues. The CDR3 region has the DNA TGTGCCAGTAGTATAGGGGGACAGAGAGATACGCAGTATTTT. Protein product: CASSIGGQRDTQYF.

The rearrangement links TRBV6-6 to TRBJ2-1; 8 nucleotides match TRBD2. The CDR3 is 14 amino acids. The V gene end was trimmed by 7 bases and the J gene end by 3 bases; junction bases not matched to a gene: 5. The germline gives CDR1 MNHNY, CDR2 SVGAGI (reference sequence). CDR3 DNA sequence: TGTGCCAGCACCCGGGAGGGGTACTACAATGAGCAGTTCTTC. Translated, it gives CASTREGYYNEQFF.

In its sample, this clone was seen once. The rearrangement links TRBV28 to TRBJ2-4, with D perhaps matching TRBD2 (6 bases). This CDR3 is 14 amino acids long. Trimming took 5 bases from V and 0 from J, leaving 8 bases between them. Germline V CDR1 and CDR2: MDHEN, SYDVKM. CDR3 in amino acids: CASSGGEAKNIQYF. The DNA of the CDR3 is TGTGCCAGCAGTGGCGGGGAAGCCAAAAACATTCAGTACTTC.

The chain carries TRBV28 and TRBJ2-5, with D tentatively TRBD2 (6 bases). Trimming took off 8 bases at V and 4 bases at J, with 11 bases between the two ends. There are 12 residues in the CDR3. CDR1 and CDR2 (germline): MDHEN, SYDVKM. CDR3 in amino acids: CASATSLETQYF. The CDR3 DNA sequence: TGTGCCAGCGCGACTAGTTTAGAGACCCAGTACTTC. Drawing the rest from reference TRBV28 and TRBJ2-5, the complete variable domain is DVKVTQSSRYLVKRTGEKVFLECVQDMDHENMFWYRQDPGLGLRLIYFSYDVKMKEKGDIPEGYSVSREKKERFSLILESASTNQTSMYLCASATSLETQYFGPGTRLLVL.

CDR3 nucleotides: TGTGCCAGCAACCCGGACAGGGATTCACCCCTCCACTTT. It translates to CASNPDRDSPLHF. The chain uses TRBV2 and TRBJ1-6; the match to TRBD1 covers 8 bases. The CDR3 runs 13 residues. The V gene end was trimmed by 7 bases and the J gene end by 8 bases; junction bases not matched to a gene: 4. The germline gives CDR1 SNHLY, CDR2 FYNNEI.

V is TRBV9 and J is TRBJ2-1, with 8 bases matching TRBD2. Germline CDR1 SGDLS, CDR2 YYNGEE. The CDR3 spans 15 residues. The V gene end was trimmed by 4 bases and the J gene end by 5 bases; junction bases not matched to a gene: 8. CDR3 sequence: CASSLKLAGHNEQFF. DNA for the CDR3: TGTGCCAGCAGCCTCAAGTTAGCGGGACACAATGAGCAGTTCTTC. The complete variable domain, with remaining parts taken from reference TRBV9 and TRBJ2-1, reads DSGVTQTPKHLITATGQRVTLRCSPRSGDLSVYWYQQSLDQGLQFLIQYYNGEERAKGNILERFSAQQFPDLHSELNLSSLELGDSALYFCASSLKLAGHNEQFFGPGTRLTVL.

The chain employs TRBV9 and TRBJ1-4; D not resolved. Trimming cost V 0 bases and J 0 bases, with 3 bases left between them. The germline CDR1 and CDR2 sequences are SGDLS and YYNGEE. This CDR3 spans 14 amino acids. CDR3 coding DNA: TGTGCCAGCAGCGTAGAAGCAACTAATGAAAAACTGTTTTTT. Its protein product is CASSVEATNEKLFF.

The chain joins TRBV6-6 to TRBJ2-1; no clear D gene. CDR3 length: 13 amino acids. The germline CDR1 and CDR2 sequences are MNHNY and SVGAGI (reference sequence). Deletions cut 2 bases from V and 0 bases from J, with 2 bases between. CDR3: CASSYPSYNEQFF. In DNA, the CDR3 is TGTGCCAGCAGTTACCCCTCCTACAATGAGCAGTTCTTC.